The 3 T cell receptor beta chains below come from one sample, sequenced in a study of graft-versus-host responses after intestinal transplantation. Clones were sequenced by immunoSEQ multiplex PCR, and TCRdb holds only the in-frame ones, with some missing. The sample includes 96,000 or so clones, 80% to 95% of them seen just once. Their recognized antigens are unknown. The input for sequencing was unstimulated CD4+ T cells sorted from spleen or lymph node cells, taken before intestinal transplant. All receptors come from a human donor who received an intestinal transplant.

This rearrangement joins TRBV28 to TRBJ1-5; a weak D match, TRBD1 (5 bases). The V and J ends lost 6 bases and 9 bases respectively, with 12 bases between them. CDR1 and CDR2 from the germline V gene are MDHEN and SYDVKM. This CDR3 spans 12 amino acids. CDR3 sequence reads: CASSLGVRPQHF. In nucleotides, the CDR3 is TGTGCCAGCAGCCTAGGGGTGAGGCCCCAGCATTTT.

The chain joins TRBV19 to TRBJ2-3; 7 nucleotides agree with TRBD2. The V gene end was trimmed by 6 bases and the J gene end by 6 bases; junction bases not matched to a gene: 9. The CDR3 sequence is 14 residues long. Germline V gene lookup returns CDR1 LNHDA and CDR2 SQIVND (reference sequence). The DNA of the CDR3 is TGTGCCAGTAGGAGGAGCGGGGTTCTGGATACGCAGTATTTT. This encodes CASRRSGVLDTQYF.

The V call is TRBV6-6, the J call TRBJ2-2; 9 bases are shared with TRBD2. The length of the CDR3 is 14 residues. V lost 0 bases, J lost 14 bases, and 7 bases stayed unmatched. The germline V gene encodes CDR1 MNHNY and CDR2 SVGAGI (reference sequence). The CDR3 nucleotides are TGTGCCAGCAGTTACTCGTCAGCGGGAGGTCAACTGTTTTTT. This gives the protein CASSYSSAGGQLFF.